A single sample gave rise to the 30 T cell receptor beta chains below, sequenced in a study of T cell responses to AZD1222 COVID-19 vaccine. Profiling relied on immunoSEQ multiplex PCR, and the TCRdb table lists in-frame clones only, not all of them. The sample consists of around 150,000 clones, 90% of them appearing once. Sequences were derived from peripheral blood, sampled 28 days after the second AZD1222 dose. The receptors were gathered from an adult who received the AZD1222 COVID-19 vaccine.

The CDR3 spells CAWSVRLETGELFF. CDR3 in DNA: TGTGCCTGGAGTGTCAGGCTAGAGACCGGGGAGCTGTTTTTT. The rearrangement links TRBV30 to TRBJ2-2; D is undetermined. CDR1 GTSNPN and CDR2 SVGIG come from the germline V gene (reference sequence). CDR3 length: 14 residues. Deletions cut 0 bases from V and 5 bases from J, with 10 bases between. Complete variable domain (other parts from reference TRBV30 and TRBJ2-2): SQTIHQWPATLVQPVGSPLSLECTVEGTSNPNLYWYRQAAGRGLQLLFYSVGIGQISSEVPQNLSASRPQDRQFILSSKKLLLSDSGFYLCAWSVRLETGELFFGEGSRLTVL.

The V call is TRBV20-1, the J call TRBJ1-4; D is unresolved. Per germline, CDR1 DFQATT and CDR2 SNEGSKA (reference sequence). The CDR3 consists of 14 residues. Trimming took 3 bases from V and 1 from J, leaving 9 bases between them. The CDR3 protein is CSASSRKTNEKLFF. CDR3 bases: TGCAGTGCTAGTAGCAGGAAAACTAATGAAAAACTGTTTTTT.

The chain is built from TRBV29-1 and TRBJ2-7; 9 bases fit TRBD2. Trimming removed 0 bases from V and 3 bases from J; junction bases left unmatched: 6. This CDR3 is 15 amino acids long. CDR1 and CDR2 from the germline V gene are SQVTM and ANQGSEA. CDR3 nucleotides: TGCAGCGTTGAAGACTTAGCGGGAGAGGGCTACGAGCAGTACTTC. Translating it yields CSVEDLAGEGYEQYF.

The chain joins TRBV7-9 to TRBJ2-1; 9 bases match TRBD2. With 5 bases clipped from V and 2 bases from J, the junction kept 10 bases outside the gene matches. Germline V gene data show CDR1 as SEHNR and CDR2 as FQNEAQ (reference sequence). This CDR3 has 17 amino acids. For the CDR3, the DNA is TGTGCCAGCAGCACTACGGAGACTAGCGGAACCTACAATGAGCAGTTCTTC. It codes for CASSTTETSGTYNEQFF.

The genes are TRBV4-2 and TRBJ2-5; 10 nucleotides match TRBD2. The CDR3 covers 15 residues. With V trimmed by 1 base and J by 5 bases, 4 bases remained unmatched. Germline-derived CDR1 and CDR2 are LGHNA and YNFKEQ. The CDR3 spells CASSQGLAGEETQYF. CDR3 DNA: TGTGCCAGCAGCCAAGGGCTAGCGGGAGAGGAGACCCAGTACTTC.

This chain connects TRBV27 to TRBJ1-1; TRBD1 might be the D (5 bases). Germline CDR1 MNHEY, CDR2 SMNVEV (reference sequence). The CDR3 has 14 amino acids. The V end lost 4 bases, the J end lost 5 bases, and 14 bases lay between the germline ends. CDR3 sequence reads: CASSWRGARTEAFF. CDR3 coding DNA: TGTGCCAGCAGTTGGAGGGGCGCTCGGACTGAAGCTTTCTTT.

The V call is TRBV19, the J call TRBJ2-7; 7 bases fit TRBD2. This CDR3 has 13 residues. V was clipped by 3 bases and J by 5 bases; unmatched bases: 4. The germline CDR1 and CDR2 sequences are LNHDA and SQIVND (reference sequence). The CDR3 loop is CASSIETSHEQYF. CDR3 DNA: TGTGCCAGTAGTATCGAGACTAGCCACGAGCAGTACTTC. Supplemented by reference TRBV19 and TRBJ2-7, the full variable domain reads DGGITQSPKYLFRKEGQNVTLSCEQNLNHDAMYWYRQDPGQGLRLIYYSQIVNDFQKGDIAEGYSVSREKKESFPLTVTSAQKNPTAFYLCASSIETSHEQYFGPGTRLTVT.

The chain links TRBV18 to TRBJ1-2; no clear D gene. The CDR3 consists of 13 residues. The germline V gene has CDR1 KGHSH and CDR2 LQKENI. V lost 5 bases to trimming and J lost 1 base, with 8 bases between them. CDR3 in DNA: TGTGCCAGCTCATCGACCTTTAACTATGGCTACACCTTC. This gives the protein CASSSTFNYGYTF.

The chain has TRBV21-1 and TRBJ2-3; no DNA check was done on the table's D call, TRBD2. TRBV21-1 is assigned pseudogene status. The CDR3 runs 15 residues. CDR3 sequence: CASSKVVVSTDTQYF. CDR3 bases: TGTGCCAGCAGCAAAGTAGTGGTAAGCACAGATACGCAGTATTTT.

J is TRBJ2-7 and V is TRBV27, with a possible D match to TRBD1 (6 bases). In germline, CDR1 is MNHEY, CDR2 SMNVEV (reference sequence). Trimming took off 5 bases at V and 0 bases at J, with 17 bases between the two ends. The CDR3 extends over 16 amino acids. DNA for the CDR3: TGTGCCAGCAGTCCCGCCCCGGACAGTCTCTCCTACGAGCAGTACTTC. It specifies CASSPAPDSLSYEQYF.

The rearrangement links TRBV3-1 (or the pseudogene TRBV3-2) to TRBJ1-2; D unclear. Between the trimmed V and J ends, which lost 0 bases and 8 bases, there was a span of 10 bases. Germline V gene data show CDR1 as LGHDT and CDR2 as YNNKEL (reference sequence). The CDR3 spans 13 residues. The CDR3 sequence: CASSQESPRGYTF. CDR3 DNA: TGTGCCAGCAGCCAAGAGTCCCCACGGGGCTACACCTTC.

The V and J genes are TRBV30 and TRBJ2-5, with 12 bases aligning to TRBD1. The CDR3 runs to 17 residues. Trimming took 3 bases from V and 7 from J; bases not matched to a gene: 15. Germline assignment: CDR1 GTSNPN and CDR2 SVGIG (reference sequence). This CDR3 reads CAWRKGQGAQAAGTQYF. CDR3 nucleotides: TGTGCCTGGAGAAAGGGACAGGGGGCGCAGGCGGCGGGGACCCAGTACTTC.

Only a few counts were recorded for this clone. This CDR3 reads CASSLEGTSGSPTNEQFF. In nucleotides, the CDR3 is TGTGCCAGCAGCTTAGAGGGAACTAGCGGGAGCCCGACCAATGAGCAGTTCTTC. The chain employs TRBV7-9 and TRBJ2-1; 11 nucleotides agree with TRBD2. V lost 1 base, J lost 6 bases, and 11 bases stayed unmatched. The CDR3 is made up of 18 amino acids. Germline V gene sequence: CDR1 SEHNR, CDR2 FQNEAQ (reference sequence). Full variable domain (outside the CDR3, taken from reference TRBV7-9 and TRBJ2-1): DTGVSQNPRHKITKRGQNVTFRCDPISEHNRLYWYRQTLGQGPEFLTYFQNEAQLEKSRLLSDRFSAERPKGSFSTLEIQRTEQGDSAMYLCASSLEGTSGSPTNEQFFGPGTRLTVL.

V gene TRBV2 combines with J gene TRBJ2-1, with TRBD1 identical over 9 bases. The germline gives CDR1 SNHLY, CDR2 FYNNEI. The CDR3 spans 16 residues. V was pared by 0 bases and J by 7 bases, with 7 bases of the junction left unmatched. As DNA, the CDR3 is TGTGCCAGCAGTGAAGCGAGGGGACAGGGATGGAATGAGCAGTTCTTC. Encoded protein: CASSEARGQGWNEQFF.

CDR3 loop: CASSQEGGQSNEKLFF. CDR3 sequence (DNA): TGTGCCAGCAGCCAAGAGGGAGGACAGTCTAATGAAAAACTGTTTTTT. The V call is TRBV3-1 (or the pseudogene TRBV3-2), the J call TRBJ1-4; TRBD1 might be the D (6 bases). The CDR3 extends over 16 amino acids. Trimming removed 0 bases from V and 3 bases from J, with 11 bases in between. Germline V lookup: CDR1 LGHDT, CDR2 YNNKEL (reference sequence).

The chain is built from TRBV10-3 and TRBJ1-1; no reliable D call. V lost 6 bases and J lost 5, with 10 bases in between. CDR1 is ENHRY and CDR2 is SYGVKD in the germline V gene. CDR3 length equals 12 residues. CDR3 nucleotides: TGTGCCATCAGAAGTGGAGTGACTGAAGCTTTCTTT. The encoded protein is CAIRSGVTEAFF.

This clone was picked up one time. This chain joins TRBV14 and TRBJ2-3; D is unresolved. Deletions cut 1 base from V and 4 bases from J, with 3 bases between. CDR1 and CDR2 (germline): SGHDN, FVKESK. The CDR3 is 12 amino acids. DNA of the CDR3: TGTGCCAGCAGCCAAGTACCAGATACGCAGTATTTT. Protein sequence: CASSQVPDTQYF.

This chain joins TRBV19 and TRBJ2-5, with no clear D. V was trimmed by 8 bases and J by 3 bases, leaving 7 bases between them. Germline V gives CDR1 LNHDA, CDR2 SQIVND (reference sequence). The CDR3 sequence is 11 residues long. CDR3 amino acids: CASGIEETQYF. DNA of the CDR3: TGTGCCAGTGGAATAGAAGAGACCCAGTACTTC.

V is TRBV7-9 and J is TRBJ1-1, with D possibly TRBD1 on 6 matching bases. Trimming removed 4 bases at V and 0 bases at J, with 12 bases between. CDR3 size: 15 residues. Looked up from germline, CDR1 is SEHNR and CDR2 is FQNEAQ (reference sequence). CDR3 coding DNA: TGTGCCAGCAGCTGGCAGGGGAGGTTGAACACTGAAGCTTTCTTT. Amino acids: CASSWQGRLNTEAFF.

The chain links TRBV14 to TRBJ1-1; 8 bases agree with TRBD1. V dropped 3 bases and J dropped 0; count of bases not matched to a gene: 3. CDR3 size: 15 residues. Germline lookup yields CDR1 SGHDN and CDR2 FVKESK. This CDR3 is CASSQLQGVNTEAFF. CDR3 bases: TGTGCCAGCAGCCAGTTACAGGGGGTGAACACTGAAGCTTTCTTT.

The rearrangement uses TRBV5-8 and TRBJ1-1, with D maybe TRBD1 (5 bases). In germline, CDR1 is SGHTS, CDR2 YDEGEE. The CDR3 runs to 15 residues. Deletions cut 4 bases from V and 1 base from J, with 14 bases between. The CDR3 DNA reads as TGTGCCAGCAGCCTCGCCAGGGATGCGAACACTGAAGCTTTCTTT. Its translation is CASSLARDANTEAFF.

This clone appeared a single time. The rearrangement links TRBV4-1 to TRBJ2-1; 9 bases line up with TRBD1. The germline V gene has CDR1 MGHRA and CDR2 YSYEKL. The CDR3 contains 17 residues. The junction had 15 bases not matched to a gene; V was cut back by 4 bases and J by 8 bases. CDR3 protein: CASSRDIYRGLMDEQFF. CDR3 in DNA: TGCGCCAGCAGCCGAGACATCTACAGGGGGCTAATGGATGAGCAGTTCTTC.

The rearrangement links TRBV6-5 to TRBJ1-5, with D perhaps TRBD1 (5 bases). The V gene's germline CDR1 is MNHEY and CDR2 SVGAGI. The V gene lost 6 bases and the J gene lost 5 bases, with 11 bases spanning the gap. CDR3 length: 13 amino acids. The CDR3 DNA reads as TGTGCCAGCAGAACCGGGGGGGATCAGCCCCAGCATTTT. Its protein product is CASRTGGDQPQHF.

The rearrangement uses TRBV6-5 and TRBJ1-2, with 7 bases fitting TRBD1. This CDR3 region has 15 residues. V shed 5 bases, J shed 2 bases, and the junction held 8 bases outside the gene matches. Germline V gene sequence: CDR1 MNHEY, CDR2 SVGAGI. The CDR3 loop is CASSTWDSSNYGYTF. In DNA, the CDR3 is TGTGCCAGCAGTACCTGGGACAGCTCCAACTATGGCTACACCTTC.

The gene calls are TRBV27 and TRBJ2-1, with 7 bases that match TRBD1. Trimming cost V 6 bases and J 9 bases; bases outside gene matches: 17. The CDR3 contains 16 residues. Germline CDR1 reads MNHEY; CDR2 reads SMNVEV (reference sequence). DNA of the CDR3: TGTGCCAGCAGGCCACCGGGGACAGTGCTTCATGGTGAGCAGTTCTTC. Its translation: CASRPPGTVLHGEQFF.

V and J are TRBV6-5 and TRBJ2-7, with 8 bases lining up with TRBD1. This CDR3 comprises 14 residues. Germline CDR1 and CDR2: MNHEY and SVGAGI. After removal of 6 bases from V and 4 bases from J, the junction contained 8 bases not matched to a gene. CDR3: CASSRTGKMYEQYF. In DNA form, the CDR3 reads TGTGCCAGCAGCAGGACAGGGAAAATGTACGAGCAGTACTTC.

Concerning this clone: The sample carries other DNA sequences with the same CDR3. The chain links TRBV19 to TRBJ1-5; D unresolved. The CDR3 is 12 residues long. CDR1 and CDR2 (germline): LNHDA, SQIVND (reference sequence). V was trimmed by 3 bases and J by 4 bases, leaving 4 bases between them. For the CDR3, the DNA is TGTGCCAGTAGTATTTGGAATCAGCCCCAGCATTTT. Protein: CASSIWNQPQHF. The entire variable domain, with the rest obtained from reference TRBV19 and TRBJ1-5, is as follows: DGGITQSPKYLFRKEGQNVTLSCEQNLNHDAMYWYRQDPGQGLRLIYYSQIVNDFQKGDIAEGYSVSREKKESFPLTVTSAQKNPTAFYLCASSIWNQPQHFGDGTRLSIL.

The CDR3 region is CASRSGGGNYGYTF. The CDR3 nucleotides are TGTGCCAGTAGATCAGGGGGAGGTAACTATGGCTACACCTTC. The chain carries TRBV19 and TRBJ1-2; 7 bases fit TRBD1. Germline V gives CDR1 LNHDA, CDR2 SQIVND (reference sequence). The CDR3 spans 14 residues. V lost 6 bases to trimming and J lost 1 base; unmatched junction nucleotides: 5.

The V call is TRBV27, the J call TRBJ1-1, with D maybe TRBD1 (5 bases). The ends were cut back, 4 bases at V and 7 bases at J, with 13 bases in the middle. This CDR3 has 13 amino acids. Germline V gene data show CDR1 as MNHEY and CDR2 as SMNVEV (reference sequence). As DNA, the CDR3 is TGTGCCAGCAGTTCGTGGGACGGAGATGAAGCTTTCTTT. Translation gives CASSSWDGDEAFF.

This clone was observed a handful of times. This chain uses TRBV29-1 with TRBJ2-7, with D perhaps matching TRBD1 (6 bases). Germline CDR1 reads SQVTM; CDR2 reads ANQGSEA. CDR3 size: 12 residues. V lost 4 bases and J 3 bases, leaving 10 bases between the germline ends. DNA of the CDR3: TGCAGCGTTGGTCAGGGGATCTACGAGCAGTACTTC. Protein: CSVGQGIYEQYF.